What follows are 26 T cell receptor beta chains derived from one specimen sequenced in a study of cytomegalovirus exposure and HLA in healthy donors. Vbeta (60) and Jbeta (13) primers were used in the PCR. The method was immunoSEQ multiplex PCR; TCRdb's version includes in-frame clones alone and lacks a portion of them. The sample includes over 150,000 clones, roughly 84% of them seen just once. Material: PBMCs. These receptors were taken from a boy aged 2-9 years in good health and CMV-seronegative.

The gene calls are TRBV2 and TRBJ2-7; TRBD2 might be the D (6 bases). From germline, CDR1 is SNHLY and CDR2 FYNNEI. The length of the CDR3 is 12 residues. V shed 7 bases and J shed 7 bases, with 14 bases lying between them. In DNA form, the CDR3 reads TGTGCCAGCACGGGGGATTCGGGGGAGCAGTACTTC. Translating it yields CASTGDSGEQYF.

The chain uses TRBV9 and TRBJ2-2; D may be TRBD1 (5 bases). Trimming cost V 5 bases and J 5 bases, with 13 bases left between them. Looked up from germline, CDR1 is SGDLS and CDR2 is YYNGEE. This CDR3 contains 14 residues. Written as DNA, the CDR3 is TGTGCCAGCAGGGCAGGGTTGTCTACCGGGGAGCTGTTTTTT. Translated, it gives CASRAGLSTGELFF.

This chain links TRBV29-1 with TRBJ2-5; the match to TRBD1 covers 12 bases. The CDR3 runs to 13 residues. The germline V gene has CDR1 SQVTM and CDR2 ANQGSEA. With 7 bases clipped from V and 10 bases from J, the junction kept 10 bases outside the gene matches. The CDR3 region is CSERDRGRGDQYF. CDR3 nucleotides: TGCAGCGAACGGGACAGGGGGCGAGGTGACCAGTACTTC. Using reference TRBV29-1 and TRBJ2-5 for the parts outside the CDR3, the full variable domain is SAVISQKPSRDICQRGTSLTIQCQVDSQVTMMFWYRQQPGQSLTLIATANQGSEATYESGFVIDKFPISRPNLTFSTLTVSNMSPEDSSIYLCSERDRGRGDQYFGPGTRLLVL.

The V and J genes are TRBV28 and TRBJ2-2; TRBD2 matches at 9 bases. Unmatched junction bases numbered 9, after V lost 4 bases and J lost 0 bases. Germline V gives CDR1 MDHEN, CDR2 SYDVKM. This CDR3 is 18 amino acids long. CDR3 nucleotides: TGTGCCAGCAGTTCTCCCCGACTAGCGGATTCGAACACCGGGGAGCTGTTTTTT. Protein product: CASSSPRLADSNTGELFF. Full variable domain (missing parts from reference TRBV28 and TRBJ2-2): DVKVTQSSRYLVKRTGEKVFLECVQDMDHENMFWYRQDPGLGLRLIYFSYDVKMKEKGDIPEGYSVSREKKERFSLILESASTNQTSMYLCASSSPRLADSNTGELFFGEGSRLTVL.

The DNA for the CDR3 is TGCGCCAGCAGTGGCGGGGGCGATGAGCAGTTCTTC. It is translated as CASSGGGDEQFF. The chain combines TRBV10-2 with TRBJ2-1; the D gene is possibly TRBD2 (7 bases). CDR1 and CDR2 (germline): WSHSY, SAAADI. The ends were cut back, 4 bases at V and 8 bases at J, with 9 bases in the middle. CDR3 length: 12 amino acids.

The CDR3 protein is CASSSRLAGAPTDTQYF. The CDR3 DNA reads TGTGCCAGCAGCTCCCGACTAGCGGGAGCTCCGACAGATACGCAGTATTTT. The chain links TRBV7-6 to TRBJ2-3; 12 bases agree with TRBD2. CDR3 length: 17 residues. V lost 4 bases and J lost 3; bases outside the gene matches: 8. Germline CDR1 reads SGHVS; CDR2 reads FNYEAQ.

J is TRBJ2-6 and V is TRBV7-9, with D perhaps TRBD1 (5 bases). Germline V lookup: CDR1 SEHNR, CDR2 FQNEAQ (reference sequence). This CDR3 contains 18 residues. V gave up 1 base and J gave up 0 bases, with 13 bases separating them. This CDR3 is CASSLEVQGISGANVLTF. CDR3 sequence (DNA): TGTGCCAGCAGCTTAGAGGTCCAGGGAATCTCTGGGGCCAACGTCCTGACTTTC.

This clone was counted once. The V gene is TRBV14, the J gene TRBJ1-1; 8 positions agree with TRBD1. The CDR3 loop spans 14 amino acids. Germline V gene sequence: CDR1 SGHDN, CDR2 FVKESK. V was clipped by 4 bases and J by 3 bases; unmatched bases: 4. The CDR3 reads CASSPLTGDTEAFF. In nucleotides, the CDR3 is TGTGCCAGCAGCCCCCTGACAGGGGACACTGAAGCTTTCTTT.

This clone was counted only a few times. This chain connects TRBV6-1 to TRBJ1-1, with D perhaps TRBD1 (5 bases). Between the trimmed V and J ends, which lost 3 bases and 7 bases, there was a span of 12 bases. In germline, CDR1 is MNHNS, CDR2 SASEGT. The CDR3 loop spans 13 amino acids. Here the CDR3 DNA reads TGTGCCAGCAGTGACCCCTGGGGCCTTGAAGCTTTCTTT. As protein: CASSDPWGLEAFF.

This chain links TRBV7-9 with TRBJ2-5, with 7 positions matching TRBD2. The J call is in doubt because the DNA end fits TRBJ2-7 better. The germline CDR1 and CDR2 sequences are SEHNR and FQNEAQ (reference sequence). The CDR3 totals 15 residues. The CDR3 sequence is CASSAWGEGTYEQYF. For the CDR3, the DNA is TGTGCCAGCAGCGCATGGGGGGAGGGCACGTACGAGCAGTACTTC.

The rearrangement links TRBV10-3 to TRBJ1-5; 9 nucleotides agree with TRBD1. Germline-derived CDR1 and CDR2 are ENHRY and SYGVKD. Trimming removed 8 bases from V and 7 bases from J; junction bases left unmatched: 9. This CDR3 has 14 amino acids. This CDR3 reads CAIGQQGAGQPQHF. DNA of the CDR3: TGTGCCATCGGGCAACAGGGGGCCGGACAGCCCCAGCATTTT.

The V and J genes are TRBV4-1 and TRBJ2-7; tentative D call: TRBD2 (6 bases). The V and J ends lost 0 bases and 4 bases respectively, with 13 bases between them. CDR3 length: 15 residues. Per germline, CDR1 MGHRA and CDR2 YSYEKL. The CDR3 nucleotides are TGCGCCAGCAGCCAAGAGCCGGGAGCCATATACGAGCAGTACTTC. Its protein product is CASSQEPGAIYEQYF.

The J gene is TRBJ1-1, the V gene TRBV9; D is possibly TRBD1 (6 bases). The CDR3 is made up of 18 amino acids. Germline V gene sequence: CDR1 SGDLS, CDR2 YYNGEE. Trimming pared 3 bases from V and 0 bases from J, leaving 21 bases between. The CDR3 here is CASSALGGPGSMNTEAFF. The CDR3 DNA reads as TGTGCCAGCAGCGCCCTCGGGGGGCCAGGGAGCATGAACACTGAAGCTTTCTTT.

The CDR3 protein is CASSPWTGSHEQYF. DNA of the CDR3: TGTGCCAGCAGTCCTTGGACAGGGTCCCACGAGCAGTACTTC. The chain recombines TRBV6-5 with TRBJ2-7, with 8 nucleotides matching TRBD1. The CDR3 has 14 residues. J was trimmed by 5 bases and V by 5 bases; bases with no gene match: 8. Germline CDR1 is MNHEY and CDR2 is SVGAGI.

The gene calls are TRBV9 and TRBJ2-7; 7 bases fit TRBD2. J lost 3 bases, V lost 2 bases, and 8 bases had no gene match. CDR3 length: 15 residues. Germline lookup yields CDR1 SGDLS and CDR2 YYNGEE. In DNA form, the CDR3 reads TGTGCCAGCAGCGTTGGACCCCGGGGGGACTACGAGCAGTACTTC. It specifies CASSVGPRGDYEQYF.

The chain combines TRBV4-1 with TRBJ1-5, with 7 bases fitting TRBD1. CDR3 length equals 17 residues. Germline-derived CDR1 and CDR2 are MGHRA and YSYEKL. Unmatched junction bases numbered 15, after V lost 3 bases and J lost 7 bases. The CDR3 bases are TGCGCCAGCAGCCACGGGGACAGTATTTTTACCAGGCAGCCCCAGCATTTT. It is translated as CASSHGDSIFTRQPQHF.

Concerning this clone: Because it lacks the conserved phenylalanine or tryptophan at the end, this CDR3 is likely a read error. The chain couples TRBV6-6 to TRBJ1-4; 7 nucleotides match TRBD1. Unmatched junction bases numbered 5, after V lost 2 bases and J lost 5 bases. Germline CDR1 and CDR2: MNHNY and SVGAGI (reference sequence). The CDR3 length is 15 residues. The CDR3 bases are TGTGCCAGCAGTTACCCGGGACAGCCAAATGAAAAACTGTTTCTT. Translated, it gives CASSYPGQPNEKLFL.

Written as DNA, the CDR3 is TGTGCCAGCAGTTTAAGTGTCAGGACTAGCGGGGGCCAGGAGCAGTTCTTC. Amino acids: CASSLSVRTSGGQEQFF. The gene calls are TRBV27 and TRBJ2-1; 13 bases are a match to TRBD2. J lost 10 bases, V lost 2 bases, and 11 bases had no gene match. The CDR3 is made up of 17 amino acids. In germline, CDR1 is MNHEY, CDR2 SMNVEV (reference sequence).

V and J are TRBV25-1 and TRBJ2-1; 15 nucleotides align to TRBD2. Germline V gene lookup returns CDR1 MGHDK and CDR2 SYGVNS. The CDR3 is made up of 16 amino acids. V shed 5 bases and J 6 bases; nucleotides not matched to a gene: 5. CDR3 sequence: CASSSGTSGRSNEQFF. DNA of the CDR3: TGTGCCAGCAGTTCCGGGACTAGCGGGAGGAGCAATGAGCAGTTCTTC.

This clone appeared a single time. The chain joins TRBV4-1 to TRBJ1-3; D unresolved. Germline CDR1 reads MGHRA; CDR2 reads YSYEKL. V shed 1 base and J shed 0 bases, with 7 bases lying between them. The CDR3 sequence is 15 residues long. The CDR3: CASSQAGNSGNTIYF. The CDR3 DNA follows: TGCGCCAGCAGCCAAGCCGGGAACTCTGGAAACACCATATATTTT.

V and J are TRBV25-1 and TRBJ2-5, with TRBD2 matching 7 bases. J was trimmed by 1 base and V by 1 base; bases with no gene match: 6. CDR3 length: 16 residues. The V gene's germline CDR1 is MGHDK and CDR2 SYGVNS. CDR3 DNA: TGTGCCAGCAGTGAATTGTCCGGGACTACCCAAGAGACCCAGTACTTC. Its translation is CASSELSGTTQETQYF.

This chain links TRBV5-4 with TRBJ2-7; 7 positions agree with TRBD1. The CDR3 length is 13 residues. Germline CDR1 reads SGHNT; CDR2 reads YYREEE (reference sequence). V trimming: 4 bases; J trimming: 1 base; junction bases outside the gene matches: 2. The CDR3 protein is CASSRGQSYEQYF. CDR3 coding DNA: TGTGCCAGCAGCCGGGGACAGTCCTACGAGCAGTACTTC.

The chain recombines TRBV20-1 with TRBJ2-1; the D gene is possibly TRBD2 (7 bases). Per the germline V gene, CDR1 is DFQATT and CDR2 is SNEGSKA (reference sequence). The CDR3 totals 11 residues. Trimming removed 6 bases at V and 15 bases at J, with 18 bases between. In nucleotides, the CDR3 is TGCAGTGCCGAGGGGGGGGGTCAAGGGTTCTTC. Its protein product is CSAEGGGQGFF.

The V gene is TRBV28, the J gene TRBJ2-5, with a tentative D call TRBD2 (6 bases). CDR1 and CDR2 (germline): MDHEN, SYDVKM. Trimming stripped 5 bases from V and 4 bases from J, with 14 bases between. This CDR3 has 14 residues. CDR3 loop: CASSVPGRRETQYF. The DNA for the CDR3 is TGTGCCAGCAGTGTGCCAGGGAGGCGAGAGACCCAGTACTTC.

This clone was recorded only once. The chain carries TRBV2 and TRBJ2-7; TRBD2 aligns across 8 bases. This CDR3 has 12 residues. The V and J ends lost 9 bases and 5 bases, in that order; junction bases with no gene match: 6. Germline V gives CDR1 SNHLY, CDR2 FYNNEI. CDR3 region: CASKREIDEQYF. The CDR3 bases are TGTGCCAGTAAGCGGGAGATCGACGAGCAGTACTTC.

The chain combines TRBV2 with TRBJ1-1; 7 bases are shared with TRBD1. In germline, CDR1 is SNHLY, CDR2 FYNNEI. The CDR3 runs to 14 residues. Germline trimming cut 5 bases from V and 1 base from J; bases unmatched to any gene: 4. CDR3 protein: CASSKGQSNTEAFF. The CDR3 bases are TGTGCCAGCAGTAAGGGACAGTCGAACACTGAAGCTTTCTTT. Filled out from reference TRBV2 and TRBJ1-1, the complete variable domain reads EPEVTQTPSHQVTQMGQEVILRCVPISNHLYFYWYRQILGQKVEFLVSFYNNEISEKSEIFDDQFSVERPDGSNFTLKIRSTKLEDSAMYFCASSKGQSNTEAFFGQGTRLTVV.